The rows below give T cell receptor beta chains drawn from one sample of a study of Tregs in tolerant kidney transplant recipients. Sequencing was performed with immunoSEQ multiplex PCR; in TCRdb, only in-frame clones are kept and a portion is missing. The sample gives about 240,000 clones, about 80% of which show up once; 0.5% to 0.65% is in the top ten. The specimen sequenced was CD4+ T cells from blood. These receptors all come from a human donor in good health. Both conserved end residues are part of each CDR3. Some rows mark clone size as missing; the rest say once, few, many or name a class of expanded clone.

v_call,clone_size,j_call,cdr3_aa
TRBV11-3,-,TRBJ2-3,CASSPSRGAGGPDTQYF
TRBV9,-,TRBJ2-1,CASSPNPTSSASNEQFF
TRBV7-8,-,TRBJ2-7,CASSQGTGNEQYF
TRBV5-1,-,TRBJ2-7,CASSRDLRGGEQYF
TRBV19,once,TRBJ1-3,CASSLGFSGNTIYF
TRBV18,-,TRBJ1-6,CASSPGQYNSPLHF
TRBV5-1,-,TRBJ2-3,CASSLPPGSSTDTQYF
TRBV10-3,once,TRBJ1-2,CAISTGNYGYTF
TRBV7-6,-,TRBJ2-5,CASTRPEETQYF
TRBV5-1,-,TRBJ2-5,CASSLVSGQGYQETQYF
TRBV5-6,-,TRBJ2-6,CASLRYSGANVLTF
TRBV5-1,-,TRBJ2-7,CASSLGSFYEQYF
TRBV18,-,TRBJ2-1,CASPGQGNEQFF
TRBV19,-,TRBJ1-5,CASSIRNQPQHF
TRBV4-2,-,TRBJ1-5,CASSQRADRPNQPQHF
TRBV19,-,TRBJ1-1,CASREGPNTEAFF
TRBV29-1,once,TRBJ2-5,CSVEQSQETQYF
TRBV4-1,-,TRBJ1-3,CASSQAAGQFSGNTIYF
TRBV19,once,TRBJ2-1,CASSIGSGSVREQFF
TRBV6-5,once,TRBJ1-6,CASSYPGQGNSPLHF
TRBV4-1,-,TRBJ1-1,CASSRKNRDGRLAEAFF
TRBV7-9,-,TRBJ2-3,CASNPGHSTDTQYF
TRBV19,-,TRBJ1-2,CASSPDLNYGYTF
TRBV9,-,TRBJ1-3,CASSVVGYGSGNTIYF
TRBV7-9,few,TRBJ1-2,CASTHSASANYGYTF
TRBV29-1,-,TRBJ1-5,CSVAQGSNQPQHF
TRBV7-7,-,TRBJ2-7,CASSYGLGDLSEQYF
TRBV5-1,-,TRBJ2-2,CASSLVIRPGELFF
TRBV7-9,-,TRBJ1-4,CASSLQGLERLFF
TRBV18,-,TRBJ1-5,CASSPQQGDQPQHF
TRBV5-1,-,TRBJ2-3,CASSLGQVTDTQYF
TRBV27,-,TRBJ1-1,CASSFIGLGEAFF
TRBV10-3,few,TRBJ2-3,CAIGGGVSTDTQYF
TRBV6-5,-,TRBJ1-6,CASTSGHVYNSPLHF
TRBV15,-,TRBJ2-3,CATSRAGGNTDTQYF
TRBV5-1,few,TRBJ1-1,CASSLGPSEAFF
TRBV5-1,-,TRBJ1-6,CASMDSYPNSPLHF